This is a list of T cell receptor beta chains from one sample in a study of blood T cells in healthy people across ages. A single record per CDR3 protein comes from TCRdb applying MiXCR to the 5' RACE reads. Of around 1,500,000 distinct CDR3 sequences in the sample, roughly 40% were seen once. Sequencing was carried out using blood. The receptors derive from a woman aged 18-29 years in good health. Both conserved end residues are part of each CDR3. The order of the fields is CDR3 protein, CDR3 DNA, clone size, J gene, V gene, D gene. A D gene is named only where the DNA matches it firmly. Not every row has a clone size; where given, it reads once, few, many or a size class.

cdr3_aa: CASSKGTGGYNEQFF; cdr3_nt: TGTGCCAGCAGCAAAGGGACAGGGGGATACAATGAGCAGTTCTTC; clone_size: few; j_call: TRBJ2-1; v_call: TRBV27; d_call: TRBD1
cdr3_aa: CASSPRSGDTQWAIYGYTF; cdr3_nt: TGTGCCAGCAGCCCTAGGAGTGGAGACACCCAATGGGCAATCTATGGCTACACCTTC; clone_size: few; j_call: TRBJ1-2; v_call: TRBV13; d_call: NA
cdr3_aa: CSAREGTGRSSCNEQFF; cdr3_nt: TGCAGTGCTAGAGAGGGGACAGGACGATCCTCCTGCAATGAGCAGTTCTTC; clone_size: NA; j_call: TRBJ2-1; v_call: TRBV20-1; d_call: TRBD1
cdr3_aa: CARTGGSYGYTF; cdr3_nt: TGTGCTCGGACAGGGGGCAGCTATGGCTACACCTTC; clone_size: NA; j_call: TRBJ1-2; v_call: TRBV30; d_call: TRBD1
cdr3_aa: CASSPQPSSYEQYF; cdr3_nt: TGTGCCAGCAGCCCCCAACCTAGCTCCTACGAGCAGTACTTC; clone_size: NA; j_call: TRBJ2-7; v_call: TRBV11-2; d_call: NA
cdr3_aa: CAWSDGGSNEQYF; cdr3_nt: TGTGCCTGGAGTGACGGGGGCTCTAACGAGCAGTACTTC; clone_size: once; j_call: TRBJ2-7; v_call: TRBV30; d_call: NA
cdr3_aa: CASSLGPFGGVNEQFF; cdr3_nt: TGTGCCAGCAGTTTAGGGCCATTTGGGGGGGTCAATGAGCAGTTCTTC; clone_size: NA; j_call: TRBJ2-1; v_call: TRBV27; d_call: TRBD2
cdr3_aa: CASSQDGGNQPQHF; cdr3_nt: TGTGCCAGCAGCCAAGATGGAGGCAATCAGCCCCAGCATTTT; clone_size: many; j_call: TRBJ1-5; v_call: TRBV3-1; d_call: NA
cdr3_aa: CSASKDSGEQYF; cdr3_nt: TGCAGTGCTAGTAAAGACTCCGGGGAGCAGTACTTC; clone_size: NA; j_call: TRBJ2-7; v_call: TRBV20-1; d_call: NA
cdr3_aa: CATRGTSGSSYEQYF; cdr3_nt: TGCGCCACCCGGGGGACTAGCGGGAGCTCCTACGAGCAGTACTTC; clone_size: NA; j_call: TRBJ2-7; v_call: TRBV10-2; d_call: TRBD2
cdr3_aa: CASSPGDNTNYGYTF; cdr3_nt: TGTGCCAGCAGCCCCGGGGACAACACTAACTATGGCTACACCTTC; clone_size: few; j_call: TRBJ1-2; v_call: TRBV4-2; d_call: NA
cdr3_aa: CASISALGAGVRNEQYF; cdr3_nt: TGTGCCAGCATCTCTGCCTTAGGGGCGGGAGTAAGGAATGAGCAGTACTTC; clone_size: NA; j_call: TRBJ2-5; v_call: TRBV12-3/TRBV12-4; d_call: TRBD2
cdr3_aa: CASSLESGGTTNSPLHF; cdr3_nt: TGTGCCAGCAGTTTAGAGTCGGGGGGCACCACTAATTCACCCCTCCACTTT; clone_size: NA; j_call: TRBJ1-6; v_call: TRBV12-3/TRBV12-4; d_call: NA
cdr3_aa: CSLLRVAGVNEQYF; cdr3_nt: TGCAGCCTTCTCCGTGTAGCGGGGGTCAATGAGCAGTACTTC; clone_size: few; j_call: TRBJ2-5; v_call: TRBV29-1; d_call: TRBD2
cdr3_aa: CASSLSGAGPAQETQYF; cdr3_nt: TGTGCCAGCAGCTTAAGTGGTGCGGGGCCGGCCCAAGAGACCCAGTACTTC; clone_size: NA; j_call: TRBJ2-5; v_call: TRBV11-2; d_call: NA